These 23 T cell receptor beta chains share one sample of origin, sequenced in a study of T-cell memory formation after mild COVID-19. TCRdb re-derived calls from the 5' RACE reads in MiXCR, one entry per CDR3 protein. This table has 140,000 or so distinct CDR3 sequences, 15% to 20% appearing once. The specimen sequenced was PBMCs or a T cell subset sorted from them (not recorded which). The source is an adult woman who had mild COVID-19 (a few samples of this study predate the infection). Cell type and time point are not known.

The sample holds a few counts of this clonotype. As DNA, the CDR3 is TGTGCCAGCAGCTCAGGGTCGGGGAACATTCAGTACTTC. It encodes CASSSGSGNIQYF. The chain combines TRBV7-2 with TRBJ2-4; D might be TRBD1 or TRBD2, each matching 5 bases. The CDR3 is made up of 13 amino acids. V was cut by 4 bases and J by 7 bases, with 11 bases left in between. Germline V gives CDR1 SGHTA, CDR2 FQGNSA.

This clonotype occurred a few times. The chain has TRBV12-3 or TRBV12-4 and TRBJ2-7; 11 nucleotides agree with TRBD2. Trimming took 6 bases from V and 6 from J; bases not matched to a gene: 7. The CDR3 is 14 amino acids. The DNA for the CDR3 is TGTGCCAGCAGCTTTAGCGGGAGGGCGTTCGAGCAGTACTTC. Translated: CASSFSGRAFEQYF.

This clonotype was found a few times. Germline is not matched at one junction end, which may reflect a read error. J is TRBJ1-2 and V is TRBV12-3 or TRBV12-4, with 8 bases aligning to TRBD1. This CDR3 has 15 amino acids. The CDR3, as DNA: TGTGCCAGCAGCCGAACGGACAGGGCTAACTTTGGCTACACCTTC. It is translated as CASSRTDRANFGYTF.

This clonotype was found many times. V gene TRBV15 combines with J gene TRBJ1-1; D unresolved. CDR1 and CDR2 from the germline V gene are LNHNV and YYDKDF (reference sequence). CDR3 length: 13 amino acids. With 8 bases removed from V and 11 bases from J, the gap between germline ends came to 21 bases. The CDR3 region is CATAFPGFSGAFF. The CDR3 coding sequence is TGTGCCACCGCTTTTCCCGGGTTTTCGGGGGCTTTCTTT.

There are a few counts of this clonotype. This rearrangement joins TRBV12-3 or TRBV12-4 to TRBJ2-1; D may be TRBD2 (5 bases). The germline V and J ends were trimmed by 5 bases and 8 bases, with 22 bases remaining between them. The CDR3 is 16 amino acids. As DNA, the CDR3 is TGTGCCAGCAGTCCTAAACTGGGAGTCCCAGGAGATGAGCAGTTCTTC. Translated: CASSPKLGVPGDEQFF.

The gene calls are TRBV4-1 and TRBJ2-7; 8 nucleotides align to TRBD2. CDR3 size: 16 residues. J lost 2 bases, V lost 0 bases, and 6 bases had no gene match. Germline lookup yields CDR1 MGHRA and CDR2 YSYEKL. The CDR3 nucleotides are TGCGCCAGCAGCCAAGATACAGCGGGGGACACCTACGAGCAGTACTTC. Amino acids: CASSQDTAGDTYEQYF.

The rearrangement uses TRBV29-1 and TRBJ2-5, with 8 bases fitting TRBD1. Losses at the gene ends were 6 bases for V and 3 bases for J; bases not matched to a gene: 6. The germline V gene encodes CDR1 SQVTM and CDR2 ANQGSEA. This CDR3 is 13 amino acids long. CDR3 in amino acids: CSVSDRVKETQYF. CDR3 coding DNA: TGCAGCGTATCGGACAGGGTAAAAGAGACCCAGTACTTC.

This clonotype was counted between two and nine times. The V gene is TRBV30, the J gene TRBJ2-1, with 8 bases that match TRBD2. Germline V gene data show CDR1 as GTSNPN and CDR2 as SVGIG (reference sequence). J gave up 0 bases and V 3 bases, and 1 base lay outside the gene matches. The CDR3 runs to 14 residues. CDR3 coding DNA: TGTGCCTGGAGGAGCGGGAGCTCCTACAATGAGCAGTTCTTC. This translates into CAWRSGSSYNEQFF.

Concerning this clonotype: The junction and the germline gene differ at one end; a read error may be behind it. The chain recombines TRBV6-5 with TRBJ1-2; the D gene is possibly TRBD1 (5 bases). Looked up from germline, CDR1 is MNHEY and CDR2 is SVGAGI. The CDR3 covers 12 residues. The CDR3 bases are TGTGCCAGCAGTTACCCCGGGACCCCGCCCGCCTTC. Protein: CASSYPGTPPAF.

As to this clonotype: This may stem from a read error, because a much larger clone lies one nucleotide away. The V and J genes are TRBV7-9 and TRBJ2-7; D may be TRBD1 or TRBD2 (5 bases each). V was shortened by 4 bases and J by 5 bases, with 12 bases between the two germline ends. Germline CDR1 and CDR2: SEHNR and FQNEAQ (reference sequence). This CDR3 comprises 13 residues. CDR3 residues: CASSSSGPNEQYF. The DNA of the CDR3 is TGTGCCAGCAGCTCGTCGGGACCAAACGAGCAGTACTTC.

This clonotype was counted between two and nine times. V gene TRBV5-1 combines with J gene TRBJ2-7; perhaps TRBD1 as D (6 bases). The CDR3 is 15 amino acids. From germline, CDR1 is SGHRS and CDR2 YFSETQ. The germline V and J ends were trimmed by 1 base and 3 bases, with 14 bases remaining between them. The DNA for the CDR3 is TGCGCCAGCAGCTTGACAGGGCCTCCCGTCTACGAGCAGTACTTC. Protein: CASSLTGPPVYEQYF.

J is TRBJ2-2 and V is TRBV6-2 or TRBV6-3; D is unclear. Germline CDR1 reads MNHEY; CDR2 reads SVGEGT. V was cut by 9 bases and J by 16 bases, with 18 bases left in between. The CDR3 is 11 residues long. CDR3 region: CASSNGRRRFF. CDR3 DNA sequence: TGTGCCAGTAGCAACGGCAGAAGACGGTTTTTT.

The V gene is TRBV5-1, the J gene TRBJ1-4; no definite D call. The CDR3 length is 16 residues. Trimming removed 3 bases from V and 0 bases from J, with 12 bases in between. The germline gives CDR1 SGHRS, CDR2 YFSETQ. DNA of the CDR3: TGCGCCAGCAGCTGGACTTCACCTGCAACTAATGAAAAACTGTTTTTT. Translation: CASSWTSPATNEKLFF.

This clonotype was seen a few times. CDR3 amino acids: CATSPGTGNEQYF. CDR3 DNA sequence: TGTGCCACCAGTCCAGGGACAGGCAACGAGCAGTACTTC. The chain links TRBV24-1 to TRBJ2-7, with TRBD1 matching 8 bases. The CDR3 runs to 13 residues. CDR1 and CDR2 from the germline V gene are KGHDR and SFDVKD. V was clipped by 6 bases and J by 5 bases; unmatched bases: 5.

This chain links TRBV19 with TRBJ2-1, with a tentative D call TRBD2 (6 bases). Germline V gene sequence: CDR1 LNHDA, CDR2 SQIVND (reference sequence). The CDR3 extends over 11 amino acids. The V and J ends lost 5 bases and 9 bases respectively, with 8 bases between them. The CDR3 reads CASSERVEQFF. The CDR3 region has the DNA TGTGCCAGTAGTGAGCGGGTTGAGCAGTTCTTC.

This clonotype has a handful of counts. The chain uses TRBV5-1 and TRBJ2-1; the match to TRBD2 covers 11 bases. After removal of 4 bases from V and 6 bases from J, the junction contained 6 bases not matched to a gene. This CDR3 is 15 amino acids long. From germline, CDR1 is SGHRS and CDR2 YFSETQ. The CDR3 sequence is CASSPTSGGSNEQFF. The CDR3, as DNA: TGCGCCAGCAGCCCAACTAGCGGGGGTTCCAATGAGCAGTTCTTC.

The chain joins TRBV29-1 to TRBJ2-3; TRBD1 aligns across 8 bases. The junction had 4 bases not matched to a gene; V was cut back by 6 bases and J by 2 bases. In germline, CDR1 is SQVTM, CDR2 ANQGSEA. The CDR3 consists of 13 residues. DNA of the CDR3: TGCAGCGTGAGACAGGGGCTCACAGATACGCAGTATTTT. Translating gives CSVRQGLTDTQYF.

There are a few counts of this clonotype. The chain has TRBV19 and TRBJ1-1; the match to TRBD1 covers 11 bases. J was trimmed by 5 bases and V by 3 bases; bases with no gene match: 5. CDR1 LNHDA and CDR2 SQIVND come from the germline V gene (reference sequence). This CDR3 spans 15 amino acids. The CDR3 here is CASSMDRGRWTEAFF. The CDR3, as DNA: TGTGCCAGTAGTATGGACAGGGGGCGGTGGACTGAAGCTTTCTTT. Variable domain in full (rest from reference TRBV19 and TRBJ1-1): DGGITQSPKYLFRKEGQNVTLSCEQNLNHDAMYWYRQDPGQGLRLIYYSQIVNDFQKGDIAEGYSVSREKKESFPLTVTSAQKNPTAFYLCASSMDRGRWTEAFFGQGTRLTVV.

The chain joins TRBV4-3 to TRBJ2-1, with D possibly being TRBD2 (7 bases). With 4 bases removed from V and 8 bases from J, the gap between germline ends came to 15 bases. This CDR3 comprises 14 residues. Germline V gene data show CDR1 as LGHNA and CDR2 as YSLEER. DNA of the CDR3: TGCGCCAGCAGCCCGGGACACGGGAGGTATGAGCAGTTCTTC. It is translated as CASSPGHGRYEQFF.

Only a few counts were recorded for this clonotype. V and J are TRBV7-6 and TRBJ2-1; D remains ambiguous. The ends were cut back, 2 bases at V and 9 bases at J, with 11 bases in the middle. The CDR3 totals 13 residues. Per germline, CDR1 SGHVS and CDR2 FNYEAQ. The CDR3 DNA follows: TGTGCCAGCAGCTTAAGTGTGAAACGTGAGCAGTTCTTC. As protein: CASSLSVKREQFF.

Many counts were recorded for this clonotype. The gene calls are TRBV5-5 and TRBJ2-3, with D uncertain. Trimming left V 4 bases short and J 2 bases short, with 5 bases between. The CDR3 runs to 12 residues. Germline values: CDR1 SGHKS, CDR2 YYEKEE (reference sequence). Here the CDR3 DNA reads TGTGCCAGCAGCCTGACCACAGATACGCAGTATTTT. This codes for CASSLTTDTQYF.

The rearrangement uses TRBV5-1 and TRBJ2-7; 10 bases agree with TRBD2. CDR1 and CDR2 (germline): SGHRS, YFSETQ. CDR3 length: 14 amino acids. The junction had 0 bases not matched to a gene; V was cut back by 3 bases and J by 0 bases. The chain's CDR3 is CASSSSGSSYEQYF. The CDR3 DNA is TGCGCCAGCAGCTCTAGCGGGAGCTCCTACGAGCAGTACTTC.

The chain has TRBV7-2 and TRBJ1-4; D is perhaps TRBD1 (6 bases). Trimming removed 6 bases at V and 8 bases at J, with 13 bases between. Germline-derived CDR1 and CDR2 are SGHTA and FQGNSA. The CDR3 consists of 13 residues. In DNA, the CDR3 is TGTGCCAGCAGTCAGGGGTCTCGGGAAAAACTGTTTTTT. Translating gives CASSQGSREKLFF.